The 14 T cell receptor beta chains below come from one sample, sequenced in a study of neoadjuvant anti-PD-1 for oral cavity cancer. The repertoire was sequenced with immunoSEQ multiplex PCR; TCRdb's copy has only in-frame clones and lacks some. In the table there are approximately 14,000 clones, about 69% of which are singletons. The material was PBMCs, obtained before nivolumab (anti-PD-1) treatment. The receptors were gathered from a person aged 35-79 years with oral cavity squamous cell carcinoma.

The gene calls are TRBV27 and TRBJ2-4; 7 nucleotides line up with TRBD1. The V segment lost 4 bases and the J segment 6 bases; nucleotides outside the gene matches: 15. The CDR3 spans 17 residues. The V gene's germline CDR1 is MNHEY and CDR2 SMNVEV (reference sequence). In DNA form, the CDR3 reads TGTGCCAGCAGTTATTGGGGCAGGGGGTCTATCACAAACATTCAGTACTTC. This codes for CASSYWGRGSITNIQYF.

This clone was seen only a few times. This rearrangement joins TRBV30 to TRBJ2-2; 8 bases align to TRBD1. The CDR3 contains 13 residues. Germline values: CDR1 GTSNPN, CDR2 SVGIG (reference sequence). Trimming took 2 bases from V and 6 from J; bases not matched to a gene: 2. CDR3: CAWSRQGPGELFF. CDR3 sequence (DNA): TGTGCCTGGAGTAGACAGGGGCCCGGGGAGCTGTTTTTT.

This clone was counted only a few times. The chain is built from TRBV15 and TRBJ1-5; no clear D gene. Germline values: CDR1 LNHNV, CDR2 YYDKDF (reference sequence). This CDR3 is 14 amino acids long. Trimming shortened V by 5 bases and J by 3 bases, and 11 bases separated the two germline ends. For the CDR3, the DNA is TGTGCCACCAGCCTCGGGTCTTACAATCAGCCCCAGCATTTT. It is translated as CATSLGSYNQPQHF.

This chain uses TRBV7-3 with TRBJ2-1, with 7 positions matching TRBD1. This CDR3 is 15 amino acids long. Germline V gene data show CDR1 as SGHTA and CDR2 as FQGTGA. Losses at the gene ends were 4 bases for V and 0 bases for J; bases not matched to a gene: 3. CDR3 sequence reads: CASSSRGSSYNEQFF. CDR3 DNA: TGTGCCAGCAGCTCCAGGGGGAGCTCCTACAATGAGCAGTTCTTC.

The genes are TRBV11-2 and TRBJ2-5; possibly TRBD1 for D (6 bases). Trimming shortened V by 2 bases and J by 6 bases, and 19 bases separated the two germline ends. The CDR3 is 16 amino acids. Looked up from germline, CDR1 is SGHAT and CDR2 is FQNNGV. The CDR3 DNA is TGTGCCAGCAGCTTAACGACAGGCCCCGTCGGGAAGACCCAGTACTTC. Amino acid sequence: CASSLTTGPVGKTQYF. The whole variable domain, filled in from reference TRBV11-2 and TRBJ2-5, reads EAGVAQSPRYKIIEKRQSVAFWCNPISGHATLYWYQQILGQGPKLLIQFQNNGVVDDSQLPKDRFSAERLKGVDSTLKIQPAKLEDSAVYLCASSLTTGPVGKTQYFGPGTRLLVL.

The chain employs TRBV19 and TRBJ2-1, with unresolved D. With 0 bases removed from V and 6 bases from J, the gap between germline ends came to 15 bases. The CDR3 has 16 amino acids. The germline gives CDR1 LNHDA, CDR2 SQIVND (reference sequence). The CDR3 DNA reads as TGTGCCAGTAGTATAGACGGTACCCGACACGGCAATGAGCAGTTCTTC. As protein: CASSIDGTRHGNEQFF.

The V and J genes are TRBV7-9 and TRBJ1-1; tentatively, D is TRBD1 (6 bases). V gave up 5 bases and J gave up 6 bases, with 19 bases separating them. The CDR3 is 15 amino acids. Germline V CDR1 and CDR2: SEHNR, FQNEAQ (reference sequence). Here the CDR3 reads CASSPVGGALAEAFF. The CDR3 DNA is TGTGCCAGCAGCCCGGTCGGGGGGGCGTTGGCTGAAGCTTTCTTT.

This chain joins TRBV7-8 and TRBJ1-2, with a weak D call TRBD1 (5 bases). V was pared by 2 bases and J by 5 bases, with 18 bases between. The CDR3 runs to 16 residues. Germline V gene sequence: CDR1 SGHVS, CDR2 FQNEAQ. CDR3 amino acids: CASSLIRPTEFYGYTF. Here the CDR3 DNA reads TGTGCCAGCAGCTTAATTCGTCCGACAGAGTTTTATGGCTACACCTTC.

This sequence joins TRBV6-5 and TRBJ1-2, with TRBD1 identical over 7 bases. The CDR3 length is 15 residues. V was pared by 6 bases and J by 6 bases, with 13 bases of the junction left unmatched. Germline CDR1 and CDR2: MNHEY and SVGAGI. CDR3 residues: CASSSGQLTRDGYTF. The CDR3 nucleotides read TGTGCCAGCAGCTCGGGACAGCTCACTAGGGATGGCTACACCTTC.

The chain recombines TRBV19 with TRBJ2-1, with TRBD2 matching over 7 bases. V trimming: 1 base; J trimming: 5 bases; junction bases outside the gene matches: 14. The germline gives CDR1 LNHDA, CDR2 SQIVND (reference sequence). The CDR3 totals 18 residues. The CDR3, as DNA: TGTGCCAGTAGTATAGGTTGGCGGGGGAAATCAAATGACAATGAGCAGTTCTTC. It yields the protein CASSIGWRGKSNDNEQFF.

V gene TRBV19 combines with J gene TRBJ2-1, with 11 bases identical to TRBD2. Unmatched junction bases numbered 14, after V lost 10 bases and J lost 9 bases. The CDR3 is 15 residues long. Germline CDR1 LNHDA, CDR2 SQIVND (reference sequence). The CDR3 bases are TGTGCCACAAAGGGACTAGCGGTAAAAGGCGGTGAGCAGTTCTTC. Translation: CATKGLAVKGGEQFF.

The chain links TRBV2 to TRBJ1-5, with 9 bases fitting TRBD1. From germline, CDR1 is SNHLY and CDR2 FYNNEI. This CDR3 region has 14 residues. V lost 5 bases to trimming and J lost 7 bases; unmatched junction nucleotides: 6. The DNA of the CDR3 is TGTGCCAGCAGTCCCGGGACAGGGAAGCAGCCCCAGCATTTT. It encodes CASSPGTGKQPQHF. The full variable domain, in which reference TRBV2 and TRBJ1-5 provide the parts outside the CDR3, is EPEVTQTPSHQVTQMGQEVILRCVPISNHLYFYWYRQILGQKVEFLVSFYNNEISEKSEIFDDQFSVERPDGSNFTLKIRSTKLEDSAMYFCASSPGTGKQPQHFGDGTRLSIL.

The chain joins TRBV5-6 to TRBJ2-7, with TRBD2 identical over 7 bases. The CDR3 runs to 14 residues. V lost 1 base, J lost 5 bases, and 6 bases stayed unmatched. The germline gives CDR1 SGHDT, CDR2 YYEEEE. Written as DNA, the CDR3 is TGTGCCAGCAGCTTGTGGGCTAGCGGAGACGAGCAGTACTTC. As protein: CASSLWASGDEQYF.

The CDR3 coding sequence is TGCGCCAGCAGCTTGGACTCAGACCATCAGCCCCAGCATTTT. Amino acid sequence: CASSLDSDHQPQHF. V gene TRBV5-1 combines with J gene TRBJ1-5; unclear D gene. Germline loops: CDR1 SGHRS, CDR2 YFSETQ. The CDR3 length is 14 residues. With 0 bases removed from V and 5 bases from J, the gap between germline ends came to 9 bases. The full variable domain, with the rest looked up from reference TRBV5-1 and TRBJ1-5, is KAGVTQTPRYLIKTRGQQVTLSCSPISGHRSVSWYQQTPGQGLQFLFEYFSETQRNKGNFPGRFSGRQFSNSRSEMNVSTLELGDSALYLCASSLDSDHQPQHFGDGTRLSIL.